This TCR beta chain was identified during a study of T cells in Graves' hyperthyroidism and ophthalmopathy. Study conclusions and caveats: Ophthalmopathy and stable hyperthyroidism were separated by a 13 V-J model. Blood also contained most expanded thyroid clonotypes above 0.001.

J was trimmed by 10 bases and V by 3 bases; bases with no gene match: 9. The CDR3 contains 15 residues. Germline V gene sequence: CDR1 MDHEN, CDR2 SYDVKM. This clonotype showed up just a few times. No antigen is known for it. Patients with uncontrolled infections, other autoimmune diseases, pregnancy or lactation were excluded. Each 10 ml fresh peripheral blood draw supplied the PBMCs. Using RNA transcripts as the source, TCR beta CDR3 regions were amplified. The primer set for the first-round RT-PCR of the TCR CDR3 was HTBI. MiXCR, run by TCRdb on the multiplex PCR reads, gives a single entry per CDR3 protein. The sample holds about 210,000 distinct CDR3 sequences, about 15% seen once.

The sequenced material came from blood. The rearrangement uses TRBV28 and TRBJ2-1; 10 bases map to TRBD2. This clonotype was obtained from a middle-aged man with Graves' hyperthyroidism. CDR3 protein: CASSFLAGVGWEQFF. CDR3 nucleotide sequence: TGTGCCAGCAGTTTTCTAGCGGGAGTGGGATGGGAGCAGTTCTTC.